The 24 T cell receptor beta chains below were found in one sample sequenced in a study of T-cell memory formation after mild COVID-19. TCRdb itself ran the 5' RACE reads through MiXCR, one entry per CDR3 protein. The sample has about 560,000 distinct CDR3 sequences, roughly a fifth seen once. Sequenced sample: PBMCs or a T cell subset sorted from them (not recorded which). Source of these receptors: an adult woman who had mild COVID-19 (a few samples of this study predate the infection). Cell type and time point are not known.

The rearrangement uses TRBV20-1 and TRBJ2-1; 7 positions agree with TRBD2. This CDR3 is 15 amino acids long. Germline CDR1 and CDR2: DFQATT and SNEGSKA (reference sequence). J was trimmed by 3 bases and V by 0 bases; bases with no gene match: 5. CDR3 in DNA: TGCAGTGCTAGAGATGGAGCGGGGAGCTACAATGAGCAGTTCTTC. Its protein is CSARDGAGSYNEQFF.

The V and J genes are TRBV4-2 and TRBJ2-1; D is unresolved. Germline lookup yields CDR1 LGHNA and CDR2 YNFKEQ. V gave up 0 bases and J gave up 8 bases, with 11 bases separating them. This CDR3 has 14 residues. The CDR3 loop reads CASSQERVWDEQFF. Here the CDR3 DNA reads TGTGCCAGCAGCCAAGAGCGTGTCTGGGATGAGCAGTTCTTC.

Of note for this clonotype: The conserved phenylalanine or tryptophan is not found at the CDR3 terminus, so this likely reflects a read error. CDR3 in amino acids: CASSSITRDLNYGYTS. Here the CDR3 DNA reads TGTGCCAGCAGCTCGATTACTCGGGACCTTAACTATGGCTACACCTCC. V usage is TRBV7-9 and J usage is TRBJ1-2, with a tentative D call TRBD1 (5 bases). Germline V gene lookup returns CDR1 SEHNR and CDR2 FQNEAQ (reference sequence). The length of the CDR3 is 16 residues. The V end was cut by 4 bases, the J end by 1 base, with 16 bases between.

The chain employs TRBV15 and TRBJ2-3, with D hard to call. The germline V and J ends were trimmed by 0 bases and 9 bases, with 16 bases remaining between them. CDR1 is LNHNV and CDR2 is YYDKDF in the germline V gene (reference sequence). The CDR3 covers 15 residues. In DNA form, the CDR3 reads TGTGCCACCAGCAGAGATCGCCCGTTGGGCGCCACGCAGTATTTT. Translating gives CATSRDRPLGATQYF. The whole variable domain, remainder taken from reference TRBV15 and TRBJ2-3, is DAMVIQNPRYQVTQFGKPVTLSCSQTLNHNVMYWYQQKSSQAPKLLFHYYDKDFNNEADTPDNFQSRRPNTSFCFLDIRSPGLGDTAMYLCATSRDRPLGATQYFGPGTRLTVL.

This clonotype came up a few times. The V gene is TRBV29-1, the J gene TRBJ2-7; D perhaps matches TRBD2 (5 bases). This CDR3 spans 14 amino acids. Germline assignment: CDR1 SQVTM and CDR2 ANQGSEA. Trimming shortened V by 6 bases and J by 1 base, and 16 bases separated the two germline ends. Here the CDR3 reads CSVADYPHSYEQYF. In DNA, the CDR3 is TGCAGCGTCGCAGACTATCCTCATTCCTACGAGCAGTACTTC.

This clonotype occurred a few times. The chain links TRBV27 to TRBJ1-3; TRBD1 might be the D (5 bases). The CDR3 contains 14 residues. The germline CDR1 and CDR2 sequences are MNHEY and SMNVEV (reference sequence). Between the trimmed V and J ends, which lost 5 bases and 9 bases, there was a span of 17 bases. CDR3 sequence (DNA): TGTGCCAGCAGTCCGGGACGTACGTGGGGCACCATATATTTT. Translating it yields CASSPGRTWGTIYF.

The CDR3 sequence: CAISAQSNDRYGYTF. As DNA, the CDR3 is TGTGCCATCAGTGCTCAAAGCAACGATCGCTATGGCTACACCTTC. The chain uses TRBV10-3 and TRBJ1-2, with unresolved D. The CDR3 has 15 residues. The germline gives CDR1 ENHRY, CDR2 SYGVKD. V was cut by 4 bases and J by 4 bases, with 16 bases left in between.

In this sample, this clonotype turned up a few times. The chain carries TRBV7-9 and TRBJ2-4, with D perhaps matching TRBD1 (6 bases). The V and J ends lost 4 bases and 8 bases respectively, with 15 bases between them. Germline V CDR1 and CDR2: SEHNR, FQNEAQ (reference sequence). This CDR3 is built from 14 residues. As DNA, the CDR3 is TGTGCCAGCAGCTCCTGGGGAGAGGGGGACATTCAGTACTTC. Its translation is CASSSWGEGDIQYF.

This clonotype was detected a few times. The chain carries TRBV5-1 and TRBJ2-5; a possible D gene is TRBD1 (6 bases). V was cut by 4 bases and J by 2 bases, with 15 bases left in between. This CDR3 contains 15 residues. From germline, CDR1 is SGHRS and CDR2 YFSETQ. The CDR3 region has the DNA TGCGCCAGCAGCCAGAGACCAGGGGAACAAGAGACCCAGTACTTC. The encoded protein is CASSQRPGEQETQYF.

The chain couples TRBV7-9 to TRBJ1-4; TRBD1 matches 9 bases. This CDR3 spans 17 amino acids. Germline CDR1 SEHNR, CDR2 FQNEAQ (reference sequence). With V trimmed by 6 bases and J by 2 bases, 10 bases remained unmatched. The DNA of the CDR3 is TGTGCCAGCAGTTATTCCGGGACAGGGAGGACTAATGAAAAACTGTTTTTT. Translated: CASSYSGTGRTNEKLFF.

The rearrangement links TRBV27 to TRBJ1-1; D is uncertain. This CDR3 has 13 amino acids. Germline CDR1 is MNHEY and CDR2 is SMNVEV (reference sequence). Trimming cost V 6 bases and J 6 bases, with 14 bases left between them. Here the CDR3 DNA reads TGTGCCAGCAGGGACGATGGGGTCTCTGAAGCTTTCTTT. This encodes CASRDDGVSEAFF.

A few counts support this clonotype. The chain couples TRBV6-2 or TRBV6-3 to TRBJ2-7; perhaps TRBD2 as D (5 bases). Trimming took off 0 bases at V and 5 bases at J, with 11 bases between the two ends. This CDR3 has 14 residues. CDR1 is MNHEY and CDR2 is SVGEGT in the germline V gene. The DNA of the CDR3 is TGTGCCAGCAGTTACTCAAGCACGGAGGACGAGCAGTACTTC. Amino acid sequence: CASSYSSTEDEQYF.

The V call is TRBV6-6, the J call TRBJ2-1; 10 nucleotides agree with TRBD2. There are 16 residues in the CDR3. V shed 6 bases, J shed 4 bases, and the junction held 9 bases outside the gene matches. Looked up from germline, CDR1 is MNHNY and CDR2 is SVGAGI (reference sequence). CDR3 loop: CASRRERGGKYNEQFF. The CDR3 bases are TGTGCCAGCAGGAGGGAGCGGGGGGGCAAATACAATGAGCAGTTCTTC.

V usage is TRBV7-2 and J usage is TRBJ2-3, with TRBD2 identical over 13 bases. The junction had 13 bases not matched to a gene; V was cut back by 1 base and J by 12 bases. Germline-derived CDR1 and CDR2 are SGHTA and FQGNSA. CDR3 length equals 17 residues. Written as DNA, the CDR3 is TGTGCCAGCAGCTTAGAACTAGCGGGGGGGGGCACAGATGCACAGTATTTT. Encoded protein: CASSLELAGGGTDAQYF.

CDR3 sequence: CASSEEGYGANVLTF. In DNA form, the CDR3 reads TGTGCCAGCAGTGAAGAAGGGTACGGGGCCAACGTCCTGACTTTC. The chain links TRBV2 to TRBJ2-6; no clear D. Germline V gives CDR1 SNHLY, CDR2 FYNNEI. With 1 base removed from V and 4 bases from J, the gap between germline ends came to 8 bases. This CDR3 spans 15 amino acids.

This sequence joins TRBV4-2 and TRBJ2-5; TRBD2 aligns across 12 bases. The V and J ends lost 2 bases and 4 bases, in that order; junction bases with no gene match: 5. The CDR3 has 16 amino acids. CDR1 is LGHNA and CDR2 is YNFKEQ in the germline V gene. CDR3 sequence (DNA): TGTGCCAGCAGCCAACAGCCGGGACTAGCGGGAGAGACCCAGTACTTC. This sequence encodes CASSQQPGLAGETQYF.

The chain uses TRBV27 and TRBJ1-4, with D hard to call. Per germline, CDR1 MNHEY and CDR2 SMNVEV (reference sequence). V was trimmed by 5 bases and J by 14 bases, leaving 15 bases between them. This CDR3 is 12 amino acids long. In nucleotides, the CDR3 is TGTGCCAGCAGTACCTCCGGGTCATCTCTGTTTTTT. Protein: CASSTSGSSLFF.

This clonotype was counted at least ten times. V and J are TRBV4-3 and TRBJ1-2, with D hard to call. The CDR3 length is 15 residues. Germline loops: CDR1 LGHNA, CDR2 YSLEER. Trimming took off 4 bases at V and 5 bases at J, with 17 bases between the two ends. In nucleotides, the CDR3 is TGCGCCAGCAGCCCAAGCGGCGCGTTTTATTATGGCTACACCTTC. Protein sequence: CASSPSGAFYYGYTF.

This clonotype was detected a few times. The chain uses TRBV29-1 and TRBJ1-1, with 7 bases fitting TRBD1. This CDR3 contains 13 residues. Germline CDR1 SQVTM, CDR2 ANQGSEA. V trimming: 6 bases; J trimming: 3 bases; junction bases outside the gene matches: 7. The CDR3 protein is CSVERDRYTEAFF. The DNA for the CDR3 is TGCAGCGTCGAGCGGGACAGATACACTGAAGCTTTCTTT. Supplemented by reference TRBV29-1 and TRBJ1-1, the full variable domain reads SAVISQKPSRDICQRGTSLTIQCQVDSQVTMMFWYRQQPGQSLTLIATANQGSEATYESGFVIDKFPISRPNLTFSTLTVSNMSPEDSSIYLCSVERDRYTEAFFGQGTRLTVV.

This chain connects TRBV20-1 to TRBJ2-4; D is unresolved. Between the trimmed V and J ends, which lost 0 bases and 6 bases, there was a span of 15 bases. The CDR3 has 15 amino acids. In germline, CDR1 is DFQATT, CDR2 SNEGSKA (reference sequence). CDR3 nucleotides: TGCAGTGCTAGAGATGGGTCCCTTCTCTTAAACATTCAGTACTTC. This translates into CSARDGSLLLNIQYF.

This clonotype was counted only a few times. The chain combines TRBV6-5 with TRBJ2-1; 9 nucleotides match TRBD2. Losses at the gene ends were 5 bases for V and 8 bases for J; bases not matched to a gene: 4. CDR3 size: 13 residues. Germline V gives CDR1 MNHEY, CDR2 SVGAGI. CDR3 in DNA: TGTGCCAGCAGTAACCGACTAGCGGATGAGCAGTTCTTC. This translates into CASSNRLADEQFF.

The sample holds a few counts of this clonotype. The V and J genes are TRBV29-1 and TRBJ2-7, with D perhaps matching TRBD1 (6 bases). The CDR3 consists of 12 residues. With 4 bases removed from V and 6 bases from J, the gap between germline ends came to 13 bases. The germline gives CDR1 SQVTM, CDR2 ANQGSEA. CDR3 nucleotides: TGCAGCGTTGCACCAGGGACAAGCGAGCAGTACTTC. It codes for CSVAPGTSEQYF.

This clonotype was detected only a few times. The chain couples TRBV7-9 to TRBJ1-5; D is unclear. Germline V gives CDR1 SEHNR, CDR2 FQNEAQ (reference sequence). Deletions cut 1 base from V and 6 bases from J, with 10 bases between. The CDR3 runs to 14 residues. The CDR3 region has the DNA TGTGCCAGCAGCTTAGAGGGCAGTCCTCAGCCCCAGCATTTT. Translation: CASSLEGSPQPQHF.

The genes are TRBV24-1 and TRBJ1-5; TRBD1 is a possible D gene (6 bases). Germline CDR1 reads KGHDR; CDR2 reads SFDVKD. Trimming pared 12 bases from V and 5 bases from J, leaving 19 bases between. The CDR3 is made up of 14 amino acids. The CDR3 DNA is TGTGCCCCCTCCATTACAGGGAGGGATCAGCCCCAGCATTTT. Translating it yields CAPSITGRDQPQHF.